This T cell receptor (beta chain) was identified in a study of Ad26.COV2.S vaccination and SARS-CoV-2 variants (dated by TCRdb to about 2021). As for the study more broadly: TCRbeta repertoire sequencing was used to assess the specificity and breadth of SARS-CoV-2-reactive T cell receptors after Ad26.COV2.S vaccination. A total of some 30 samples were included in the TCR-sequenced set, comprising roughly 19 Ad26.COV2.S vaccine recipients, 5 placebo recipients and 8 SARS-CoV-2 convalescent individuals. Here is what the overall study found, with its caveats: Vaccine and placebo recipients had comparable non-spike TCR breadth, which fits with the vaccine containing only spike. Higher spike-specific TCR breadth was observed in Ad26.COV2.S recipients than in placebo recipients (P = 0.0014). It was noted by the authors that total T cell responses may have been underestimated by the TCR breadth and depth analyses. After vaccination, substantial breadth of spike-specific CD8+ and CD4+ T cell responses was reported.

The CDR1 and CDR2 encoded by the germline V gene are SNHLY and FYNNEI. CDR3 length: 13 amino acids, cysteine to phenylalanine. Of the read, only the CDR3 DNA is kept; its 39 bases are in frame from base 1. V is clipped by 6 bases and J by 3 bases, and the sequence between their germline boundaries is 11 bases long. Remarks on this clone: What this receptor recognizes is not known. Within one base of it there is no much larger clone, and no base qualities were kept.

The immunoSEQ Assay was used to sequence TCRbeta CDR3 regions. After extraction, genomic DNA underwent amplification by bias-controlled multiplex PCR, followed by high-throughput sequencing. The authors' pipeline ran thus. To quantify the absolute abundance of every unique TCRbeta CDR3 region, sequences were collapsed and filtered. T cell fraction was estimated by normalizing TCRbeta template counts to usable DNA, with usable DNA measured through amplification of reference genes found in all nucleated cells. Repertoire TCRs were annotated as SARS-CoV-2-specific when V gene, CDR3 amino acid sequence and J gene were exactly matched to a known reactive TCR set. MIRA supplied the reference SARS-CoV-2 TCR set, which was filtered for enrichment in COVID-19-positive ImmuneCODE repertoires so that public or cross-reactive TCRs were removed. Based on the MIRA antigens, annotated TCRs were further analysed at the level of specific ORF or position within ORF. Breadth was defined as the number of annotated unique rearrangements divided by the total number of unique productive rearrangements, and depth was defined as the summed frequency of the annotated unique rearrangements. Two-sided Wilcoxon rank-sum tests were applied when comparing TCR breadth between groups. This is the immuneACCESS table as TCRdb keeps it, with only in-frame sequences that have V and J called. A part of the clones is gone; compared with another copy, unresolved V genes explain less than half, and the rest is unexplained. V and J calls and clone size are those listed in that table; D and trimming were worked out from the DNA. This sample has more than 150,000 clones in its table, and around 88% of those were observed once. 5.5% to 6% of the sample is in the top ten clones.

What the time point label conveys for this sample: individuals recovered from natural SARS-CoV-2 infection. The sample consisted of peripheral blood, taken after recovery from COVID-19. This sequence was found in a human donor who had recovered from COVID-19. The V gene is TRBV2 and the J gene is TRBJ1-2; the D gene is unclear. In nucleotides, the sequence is TGTGCCAGCAGGCTGTCGGATCACTATGGCTACACCTTC. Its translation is CASRLSDHYGYTF.